These T cell receptor beta chains were read from a single sample in a study of blood T cell repertoires in COVID-19. Profiled with immunoSEQ multiplex PCR; TCRdb holds only in-frame clones, not every one. The sample includes some 300,000 clones, approximately 90% of them seen just once. The specimen was peripheral blood. These TCRs come from a woman aged 45-59 years with COVID-19, enrolled during active disease. Each CDR3 is given with its conserved first and last residue. A D gene is named only where the DNA matches it firmly. Where a row states a size, it is once, few, many or the class of an expanded clone; other rows omit it.

v_gene: TRBV6-5; j_gene: TRBJ2-5; d_gene: TRBD2; abundance: NA; CDR3aa: CASSPSGRREETQYF; CDR3nt: TGTGCCAGCAGTCCTAGCGGGAGAAGGGAGGAGACCCAGTACTTC
v_gene: TRBV2; j_gene: TRBJ1-1; d_gene: TRBD1; abundance: NA; CDR3aa: CASSDPGQGGEAFF; CDR3nt: TGTGCCAGCAGTGACCCGGGACAGGGTGGTGAAGCTTTCTTT
v_gene: TRBV27; j_gene: TRBJ1-2; d_gene: TRBD1; abundance: NA; CDR3aa: CASSTRDSLYGYTF; CDR3nt: TGTGCCAGCAGTACCCGGGACAGCTTATATGGCTACACCTTC
v_gene: TRBV24-1; j_gene: TRBJ2-3; d_gene: TRBD1; abundance: NA; CDR3aa: CATSGTGGAIADTQYF; CDR3nt: TGTGCCACCAGCGGGACAGGGGGCGCGATAGCAGATACGCAGTATTTT
v_gene: TRBV9; j_gene: TRBJ2-1; d_gene: TRBD2; abundance: NA; CDR3aa: CASSAGTSASNEQFF; CDR3nt: TGTGCCAGCAGCGCCGGGACTAGCGCGTCAAATGAGCAGTTCTTC
v_gene: TRBV4-1; j_gene: TRBJ1-2; d_gene: NA; abundance: NA; CDR3aa: CASSQDSTGNYGYTF; CDR3nt: TGCGCCAGCAGCCAAGACTCCACAGGGAACTATGGCTACACCTTC
v_gene: TRBV11-2; j_gene: TRBJ2-5; d_gene: NA; abundance: NA; CDR3aa: CASSLRWSGQETQYF; CDR3nt: TGTGCCAGCAGCTTAAGGTGGAGCGGCCAAGAGACCCAGTACTTC
v_gene: TRBV9; j_gene: TRBJ1-3; d_gene: NA; abundance: NA; CDR3aa: CASSLQGARNTIYF; CDR3nt: TGTGCCAGCAGCCTACAGGGAGCAAGAAACACCATATATTTT
v_gene: TRBV19; j_gene: TRBJ2-2; d_gene: NA; abundance: NA; CDR3aa: CASSIVSGNTGELFF; CDR3nt: TGTGCCAGTAGTATAGTTAGTGGGAACACCGGGGAGCTGTTTTTT
v_gene: TRBV10-1; j_gene: TRBJ2-3; d_gene: NA; abundance: once; CDR3aa: CASSDGGGARGTDTQYF; CDR3nt: TGCGCCAGCAGTGACGGCGGCGGGGCGAGGGGCACAGATACGCAGTATTTT
v_gene: TRBV24-1; j_gene: TRBJ2-3; d_gene: NA; abundance: NA; CDR3aa: CATSIGERTDTQYF; CDR3nt: TGTGCCACCAGTATCGGGGAGAGGACAGATACGCAGTATTTT
v_gene: TRBV24-1; j_gene: TRBJ2-7; d_gene: TRBD1; abundance: NA; CDR3aa: CATSDNYGTGSPYEQYF; CDR3nt: TGTGCCACCAGTGATAATTACGGGACAGGGTCCCCCTACGAGCAGTACTTC
v_gene: TRBV7-3; j_gene: TRBJ2-7; d_gene: NA; abundance: NA; CDR3aa: CASSLGQGGFGEQYF; CDR3nt: TGTGCCAGCAGCTTAGGCCAGGGTGGTTTTGGCGAGCAGTACTTC
v_gene: TRBV10-3; j_gene: TRBJ1-2; d_gene: NA; abundance: NA; CDR3aa: CAISVDSYGYTF; CDR3nt: TGTGCCATCAGTGTGGACAGCTATGGCTACACCTTC
v_gene: TRBV29-1; j_gene: TRBJ1-2; d_gene: NA; abundance: NA; CDR3aa: CSVHDSGLQDYGYTF; CDR3nt: TGCAGCGTTCATGATTCGGGACTCCAGGACTATGGCTACACCTTC
v_gene: TRBV6-2/TRBV6-3; j_gene: TRBJ1-2; d_gene: TRBD1; abundance: NA; CDR3aa: CASSYLTGINQDGYTF; CDR3nt: TGTGCCAGCAGTTACCTGACAGGGATCAATCAGGATGGCTACACCTTC
v_gene: TRBV29-1; j_gene: TRBJ2-3; d_gene: TRBD1; abundance: NA; CDR3aa: CSVETRIFRGQGAGDTQYF; CDR3nt: TGCAGCGTTGAAACGCGCATATTTAGAGGGCAGGGGGCGGGAGATACGCAGTATTTT
v_gene: TRBV11-2; j_gene: TRBJ2-1; d_gene: TRBD2; abundance: NA; CDR3aa: CASSLDSAASGRDNEQFF; CDR3nt: TGTGCCAGCAGCTTAGATTCGGCGGCTAGCGGGAGGGACAATGAGCAGTTCTTC
v_gene: TRBV5-1; j_gene: TRBJ2-2; d_gene: TRBD2; abundance: NA; CDR3aa: CASSLRGAGEFGELFF; CDR3nt: TGCGCCAGCAGCCTGAGGGGAGCGGGAGAATTCGGGGAGCTGTTTTTT
v_gene: TRBV19; j_gene: TRBJ2-1; d_gene: NA; abundance: NA; CDR3aa: CASIAGGNSYNEQFF; CDR3nt: TGTGCCAGTATCGCTGGGGGGAACTCCTACAATGAGCAGTTCTTC
v_gene: TRBV3-1/TRBV3-2; j_gene: TRBJ2-5; d_gene: NA; abundance: NA; CDR3aa: CASSQGRETQYF; CDR3nt: TGTGCCAGCAGCCAAGGCCGGGAGACCCAGTACTTC
v_gene: TRBV7-2; j_gene: TRBJ2-5; d_gene: NA; abundance: NA; CDR3aa: CASSAPWAETQYF; CDR3nt: TGTGCCAGCAGCGCCCCGTGGGCAGAGACCCAGTACTTC
v_gene: TRBV19; j_gene: TRBJ1-1; d_gene: TRBD1; abundance: NA; CDR3aa: CASSPWTGGYTEAFF; CDR3nt: TGTGCCAGTAGTCCTTGGACAGGGGGCTACACTGAAGCTTTCTTT
v_gene: TRBV2; j_gene: TRBJ2-1; d_gene: TRBD2; abundance: NA; CDR3aa: CARALLAGVNEQFF; CDR3nt: TGTGCCAGAGCGTTACTAGCGGGAGTAAATGAGCAGTTCTTC
v_gene: TRBV21-1; j_gene: TRBJ2-1; d_gene: NA; abundance: NA; CDR3aa: CARKAQGNNNEQFF; CDR3nt: TGTGCCAGAAAAGCCCAGGGGAACAACAATGAGCAGTTCTTC
v_gene: TRBV11-1; j_gene: TRBJ2-7; d_gene: TRBD2; abundance: NA; CDR3aa: CASSRLAGGSYEQYF; CDR3nt: TGTGCCAGCAGTCGACTAGCGGGAGGTTCCTACGAGCAGTACTTC
v_gene: TRBV19; j_gene: TRBJ2-7; d_gene: NA; abundance: once; CDR3aa: CASSMRSAGLSYEQYF; CDR3nt: TGTGCCAGTAGTATGAGGTCGGCAGGGTTATCCTACGAGCAGTACTTC
v_gene: TRBV5-1; j_gene: TRBJ1-2; d_gene: TRBD1; abundance: NA; CDR3aa: CASSVDRGANYGYTF; CDR3nt: TGCGCCAGCAGCGTTGACAGGGGGGCTAACTATGGCTACACCTTC
v_gene: TRBV5-5; j_gene: TRBJ2-7; d_gene: NA; abundance: NA; CDR3aa: CASSSGPSNGEQYF; CDR3nt: TGTGCCAGCAGCTCGGGTCCGTCAAACGGCGAGCAGTACTTC
v_gene: TRBV19; j_gene: TRBJ1-3; d_gene: NA; abundance: NA; CDR3aa: CASSISSGRNTIYF; CDR3nt: TGTGCCAGTAGTATTTCCTCAGGGAGAAACACCATATATTTT
v_gene: TRBV7-9; j_gene: TRBJ1-1; d_gene: TRBD1; abundance: NA; CDR3aa: CASSSPPQGGTEAFF; CDR3nt: TGTGCCAGCAGCTCCCCCCCCCAGGGGGGCACTGAAGCTTTCTTT
v_gene: TRBV7-2; j_gene: TRBJ2-3; d_gene: NA; abundance: NA; CDR3aa: CASSQKSTAYTDTQYF; CDR3nt: TGTGCCAGCAGCCAAAAATCGACAGCCTACACAGATACGCAGTATTTT
v_gene: TRBV12-5; j_gene: TRBJ1-6; d_gene: TRBD1; abundance: NA; CDR3aa: CASGSDRDSPLHF; CDR3nt: TGTGCTAGTGGTTCTGACAGGGATTCACCCCTCCACTTT
v_gene: TRBV7-2; j_gene: TRBJ2-1; d_gene: NA; abundance: NA; CDR3aa: CASSLGRGQFF; CDR3nt: TGTGCCAGCAGCTTGGGGAGAGGGCAGTTCTTC
v_gene: TRBV20-1; j_gene: TRBJ1-1; d_gene: NA; abundance: NA; CDR3aa: CSASLQGGNTEAFF; CDR3nt: TGCAGTGCTAGTCTGCAGGGCGGGAACACTGAAGCTTTCTTT
v_gene: TRBV6-5; j_gene: TRBJ1-1; d_gene: TRBD1; abundance: NA; CDR3aa: CASRFRGLDTEAFF; CDR3nt: TGTGCCAGCAGATTCAGGGGGCTAGACACTGAAGCTTTCTTT
v_gene: TRBV25-1; j_gene: TRBJ1-1; d_gene: NA; abundance: NA; CDR3aa: CASSEYRVTGLPPEAFF; CDR3nt: TGTGCCAGCAGTGAATACCGGGTGACAGGCCTACCGCCTGAAGCTTTCTTT
v_gene: TRBV2; j_gene: TRBJ2-7; d_gene: TRBD2; abundance: NA; CDR3aa: CASSDSLAVYEQYF; CDR3nt: TGTGCCAGCAGTGATAGTCTAGCGGTCTACGAGCAGTACTTC
v_gene: TRBV28; j_gene: TRBJ1-4; d_gene: NA; abundance: NA; CDR3aa: CASREGGGEKLFF; CDR3nt: TGTGCCAGCAGGGAAGGGGGGGGCGAAAAACTGTTTTTT
v_gene: TRBV29-1; j_gene: TRBJ2-6; d_gene: TRBD1; abundance: NA; CDR3aa: CSARDSHSGANVLTF; CDR3nt: TGCAGCGCAAGGGACAGTCACTCTGGGGCCAACGTCCTGACTTTC
v_gene: TRBV24-1; j_gene: TRBJ2-2; d_gene: NA; abundance: NA; CDR3aa: CATSGGDVSYTGELFF; CDR3nt: TGTGCCACCAGTGGGGGGGACGTATCTTACACCGGGGAGCTGTTTTTT
v_gene: TRBV9; j_gene: TRBJ2-3; d_gene: TRBD2; abundance: NA; CDR3aa: CASMAGLAGDTQYF; CDR3nt: TGTGCCAGCATGGCCGGTCTAGCGGGAGATACGCAGTATTTT
v_gene: TRBV7-3; j_gene: TRBJ2-2; d_gene: NA; abundance: NA; CDR3aa: CASSETAVDTGELFF; CDR3nt: TGTGCCAGCAGCGAGACGGCGGTGGACACCGGGGAGCTGTTTTTT
v_gene: TRBV21-1; j_gene: TRBJ1-5; d_gene: NA; abundance: NA; CDR3aa: CASSKVSTRGTGTNQPQHF; CDR3nt: TGTGCCAGCAGCAAAGTTTCTACCAGAGGAACAGGGACCAATCAGCCCCAGCATTTT
v_gene: TRBV24-1; j_gene: TRBJ1-2; d_gene: NA; abundance: NA; CDR3aa: CATSHREGDNYGYTF; CDR3nt: TGTGCCACCAGCCACCGCGAGGGGGATAACTATGGCTACACCTTC
v_gene: TRBV7-2; j_gene: TRBJ1-4; d_gene: NA; abundance: NA; CDR3aa: CAATSVYNEKLFF; CDR3nt: TGTGCCGCCACCTCAGTGTATAATGAAAAACTGTTTTTT
v_gene: TRBV2; j_gene: TRBJ2-1; d_gene: TRBD1; abundance: once; CDR3aa: CASLGQGIGNEQFF; CDR3nt: TGTGCCAGCTTGGGACAGGGGATCGGAAATGAGCAGTTCTTC
v_gene: TRBV5-1; j_gene: TRBJ2-3; d_gene: NA; abundance: NA; CDR3aa: CASSFFLRTTDTQYF; CDR3nt: TGCGCCAGCAGCTTTTTCCTACGGACAACAGATACGCAGTATTTT
v_gene: TRBV4-3; j_gene: TRBJ1-1; d_gene: NA; abundance: once; CDR3aa: CASSQDWSVIGGWATEAFF; CDR3nt: TGCGCCAGCAGCCAAGATTGGAGTGTGATAGGAGGTTGGGCCACTGAAGCTTTCTTT
v_gene: TRBV24-1; j_gene: TRBJ2-1; d_gene: TRBD2; abundance: NA; CDR3aa: CATSDLSASGSEQFF; CDR3nt: TGTGCCACCAGTGATTTGTCGGCTAGCGGTAGTGAGCAGTTCTTC
v_gene: TRBV4-3; j_gene: TRBJ2-3; d_gene: TRBD2; abundance: NA; CDR3aa: CASSLGLAGGGTDTQYF; CDR3nt: TGCGCCAGCAGCCTCGGACTAGCGGGAGGGGGCACAGATACGCAGTATTTT
v_gene: TRBV29-1; j_gene: TRBJ2-1; d_gene: NA; abundance: NA; CDR3aa: CSVETRTYNEQFF; CDR3nt: TGCAGCGTTGAGACTAGGACCTACAATGAGCAGTTCTTC
v_gene: TRBV6-5; j_gene: TRBJ2-1; d_gene: TRBD2; abundance: NA; CDR3aa: CASRIAGSPNEQFF; CDR3nt: TGTGCCAGCAGGATAGCGGGATCCCCCAATGAGCAGTTCTTC
v_gene: TRBV30; j_gene: TRBJ1-1; d_gene: NA; abundance: NA; CDR3aa: CAWSERGITEAFF; CDR3nt: TGTGCCTGGAGTGAAAGAGGGATCACTGAAGCTTTCTTT
v_gene: TRBV19; j_gene: TRBJ1-5; d_gene: NA; abundance: NA; CDR3aa: CARLLFGSNQPQHF; CDR3nt: TGTGCCCGACTACTTTTCGGGAGCAATCAGCCCCAGCATTTT
v_gene: TRBV27; j_gene: TRBJ2-7; d_gene: NA; abundance: NA; CDR3aa: CASSPRRAGPQYF; CDR3nt: TGTGCCAGCAGTCCCCGCAGGGCCGGTCCGCAGTACTTC
v_gene: TRBV19; j_gene: TRBJ2-3; d_gene: TRBD1; abundance: NA; CDR3aa: CASRLTGGSGTGTQYF; CDR3nt: TGTGCCAGTAGGCTTACAGGGGGTAGTGGGACGGGTACGCAGTATTTT
v_gene: TRBV5-6; j_gene: TRBJ1-2; d_gene: NA; abundance: few; CDR3aa: CASRRQENYGYTF; CDR3nt: TGTGCCAGCAGACGACAGGAGAACTATGGCTACACCTTC
v_gene: TRBV12-3/TRBV12-4; j_gene: TRBJ2-5; d_gene: NA; abundance: NA; CDR3aa: CASSLRAGETQYF; CDR3nt: TGTGCCAGCAGTCTTAGAGCGGGAGAGACCCAGTACTTC